This T cell receptor (beta chain) was documented in a study of cytomegalovirus exposure and HLA in healthy donors. With respect to this clone: Antigen unknown.

Study observations and caveats: A highly shared variant cluster was judged a likely technical artifact. Earlier analysis looked at TCR beta V segments, and most were productive about 87% or about 30% of the time. Compared with the roughly 700-donor mean, an Asian-associated ancestry cluster reportedly had fewer N-insertions, according to a later analysis. Some V segments, including TRBV6-2 and TRBV6-3, were excluded as indistinguishable.

Germline lookup yields CDR1 SGHVS and CDR2 FNYEAQ. The V and J ends lost 1 base and 0 bases respectively, with 16 bases between them. CDR3 length: 17 residues. The PCR ran on 60 Vbeta and 13 Jbeta primers. Produced via immunoSEQ multiplex PCR; TCRdb's table is partial and in-frame only. Here the sample spans about 120,000 clones, roughly 69% being singletons. This chain links TRBV7-6 with TRBJ2-7; tentatively, D is TRBD1 (6 bases). Sample: PBMCs. The origin of this receptor is a human donor in good health. The CDR3 DNA is TGTGCCAGCAGCTTAGGTCGAGGGGGATGGGCCTCCTACGAGCAGTACTTC. Amino acids: CASSLGRGGWASYEQYF.